This T cell receptor (beta chain) was identified in a study of blood T cell repertoires in COVID-19. About the research overall: PBMCs, B-cell-depleted T cells, or T cells provided the cDNA or gDNA that made up the material.

The assay was immunoSEQ multiplex PCR, and TCRdb's table has in-frame clones only and misses some. The sample has hundreds of thousands of clones; 88% are singletons. This CDR3 spans 13 amino acids. Germline CDR1 SGHDT, CDR2 YYEEEE. The ends lost 4 bases at V and 4 bases at J; junction bases unmatched: 1. Cohort allocation depended upon clinical history that participants reported. The sample was PBMCs or T cells enriched from blood (not recorded which). The clonotype was recovered from a woman between 25 and 40 years old who had recovered from COVID-19. This chain links TRBV5-6 with TRBJ1-1; TRBD1 agrees at 10 bases. The CDR3 is CASSRDRGTEAFF. The CDR3, as DNA: TGTGCCAGCAGCAGGGACAGGGGCACTGAAGCTTTCTTT.